This T cell receptor beta chain appears in the sequencing data of a study of CD8+CD57+ T cells in acquired aplastic anemia. V was cut by 6 bases and J by 4 bases, with 9 bases left in between. The CDR3 contains 12 residues. Germline lookup yields CDR1 SNHLY and CDR2 FYNNEI. This clonotype was counted many times. TCR beta VDJ and CDR3 profiles were obtained from a genomic DNA template. One entry per CDR3 protein, called by TCRdb with MiXCR from the reads. The top ten clones hold around 3% of a sample with around 170,000 distinct CDR3 sequences, approximately 46% of them seen once. The sequence came from a human donor in good health. The chain uses TRBV2 and TRBJ2-5, with TRBD2 as a possible D gene (7 bases). Sequenced: sorted CD4+, CD8+, or CD8+CD57+ T cells (not recorded which) from PBMCs. CDR3 DNA: TGTGCCAGCAGAGGGGGGGGAGAGACCCAGTACTTC. It translates to CASRGGGETQYF.